The following is a T cell receptor (beta chain) sequence with its context. The antigen is undetermined. The data were obtained in a study of OX40 agonist ivuxolimab in advanced cancers. Overall study: Previous treatment with anti-PD-1, anti-PD-L1 or anti-CTLA-4 therapy was allowed; over 35% had received some. Partial response was recorded in three patients: one hepatocellular carcinoma and two cutaneous melanoma cases.

This CDR3 has 13 amino acids. Trimming at V came to 5 bases and at J to 10 bases, leaving 8 bases not matched to a gene. Germline CDR1 reads SEHNR; CDR2 reads FQNEAQ (reference sequence). Study observations and caveats: By week 6 at 0.1 to 3.0 mg/kg, blood CD4+ and CD8+ T cells had expanded clonally.

Only in-frame clones appear in the TCRdb table, and some are missing; sequencing was by immunoSEQ multiplex PCR. The sample lists 20,000 to 25,000 clones; roughly 85% were seen once. Sequencing was performed on CD4+ or CD8+ T cells sorted from blood, taken in a trial of the OX40 agonist ivuxolimab. The clonotype was recovered from an adult with an advanced solid tumor such as melanoma, head and neck, liver or kidney cancer. The chain couples TRBV7-9 to TRBJ2-1; TRBD2 agrees at 7 bases. The CDR3 DNA reads as TGTGCCAGCAGCAGTAGCGGGTCTAGCGAGCAGTTCTTC. Protein: CASSSSGSSEQFF.